These 9 T cell receptor beta chains originate from one sample sequenced in a study of T-cell reconstitution after alpha-beta-depleted transplantation in children. This sample's TCRbeta library carried unique molecular identifier barcodes. Each CDR3 protein is one row after TCRdb ran MiXCR on the PCR reads. The top ten hold 5% of the sample, which has some 830,000 distinct CDR3 sequences, roughly 15% seen once. Sequencing used PBMCs, mostly from graft donor cells, obtained 360 days after TCRalphabeta/CD19-depleted stem cell transplant. These receptors were taken from a male patient younger than 18 who had a stem cell transplant for acute lymphoblastic leukemia, so the T cells may come from the graft donor.

Many counts were recorded for this clonotype. V and J are TRBV20-1 and TRBJ1-1; 8 bases fit TRBD1. The germline V gene encodes CDR1 DFQATT and CDR2 SNEGSKA (reference sequence). The CDR3 is 15 residues long. CDR3 protein: CNAISLGQGEGLAFF. The CDR3 DNA is TGCAACGCGATAAGCTTAGGACAGGGAGAGGGTTTAGCTTTCTTT.

CDR3 in amino acids: CASSLLDFNVGNQPQHF. CDR3 coding DNA: TGTGCCAGCTCACTCTTGGACTTTAACGTGGGCAATCAGCCCCAGCATTTT. This chain joins TRBV18 and TRBJ1-5; the D is unclear. Per germline, CDR1 KGHSH and CDR2 LQKENI. The CDR3 covers 17 residues. V lost 4 bases to trimming and J lost 2 bases, with 18 bases between them.

This clonotype has a handful of counts. The J gene is TRBJ2-7, the V gene TRBV5-6, with unresolved D. Germline-derived CDR1 and CDR2 are SGHDT and YYEEEE. V shed 1 base and J shed 6 bases, with 11 bases lying between them. CDR3 length: 13 residues. The CDR3 region has the DNA TGTGCCAGCAGCTTGAACGTGGCGAGCGAGCAGTACTTC. Translated: CASSLNVASEQYF. Full variable domain (rest looked up from reference TRBV5-6 and TRBJ2-7): DAGVTQSPTHLIKTRGQQVTLRCSPKSGHDTVSWYQQALGQGPQFIFQYYEEEERQRGNFPDRFSGHQFPNYSSELNVNALLLGDSALYLCASSLNVASEQYFGPGTRLTVT.

The V call is TRBV5-6, the J call TRBJ1-2; tentative D call: TRBD1 (5 bases). The CDR3 has 13 residues. Germline CDR1 and CDR2: SGHDT and YYEEEE. V was shortened by 0 bases and J by 7 bases, with 10 bases between the two germline ends. The CDR3 DNA sequence: TGTGCCAGCAGCTTGGGCGGACATGGTGGCTACACCTTC. Protein sequence: CASSLGGHGGYTF. Combining the CDR3 with reference TRBV5-6 and TRBJ1-2 gives the whole variable domain DAGVTQSPTHLIKTRGQQVTLRCSPKSGHDTVSWYQQALGQGPQFIFQYYEEEERQRGNFPDRFSGHQFPNYSSELNVNALLLGDSALYLCASSLGGHGGYTFGSGTRLTVV.

This chain connects TRBV4-2 to TRBJ2-7; TRBD2 matches at 7 bases. This CDR3 is 17 amino acids long. V lost 0 bases to trimming and J lost 7 bases; unmatched junction nucleotides: 15. CDR1 is LGHNA, CDR2 YNFKEQ, per germline. The DNA for the CDR3 is TGTGCCAGCAGCCAAGATGGAGCGGGGATCCGAAAAGGGGAGCAGTACTTC. Translation: CASSQDGAGIRKGEQYF.

In its sample, this clonotype was seen a few times. This sequence joins TRBV7-9 and TRBJ1-4, with D tentatively TRBD1 (5 bases). Deletions cut 4 bases from V and 5 bases from J, with 14 bases between. In germline, CDR1 is SEHNR, CDR2 FQNEAQ (reference sequence). The CDR3 consists of 15 residues. This CDR3 is CASSSETVLNEKLFF. Here the CDR3 DNA reads TGTGCCAGCAGCTCCGAGACAGTACTGAATGAAAAACTGTTTTTT. Drawing the rest from reference TRBV7-9 and TRBJ1-4, the complete variable domain is DTGVSQNPRHKITKRGQNVTFRCDPISEHNRLYWYRQTLGQGPEFLTYFQNEAQLEKSRLLSDRFSAERPKGSFSTLEIQRTEQGDSAMYLCASSSETVLNEKLFFGSGTQLSVL.

This clonotype was seen a handful of times. The V gene is TRBV14, the J gene TRBJ1-4; D ambiguous. The CDR3 has 17 residues. CDR1 and CDR2 from the germline V gene are SGHDN and FVKESK. The V and J ends lost 0 bases and 0 bases respectively, with 11 bases between them. CDR3 in amino acids: CASSQDGWEATNEKLFF. CDR3 DNA sequence: TGTGCCAGCAGCCAAGATGGATGGGAAGCAACTAATGAAAAACTGTTTTTT.

This clonotype was seen at least ten times. The junction differs from germline at one of its ends, possibly a read error. The chain joins TRBV5-1 to TRBJ2-7; a possible D gene is TRBD1 (6 bases). From germline, CDR1 is SGHRS and CDR2 YFSETQ. The CDR3 extends over 12 amino acids. The CDR3 is CASSLAGAEQYF. CDR3 nucleotides: TGTGCCAGCAGTTTAGCAGGGGCCGAGCAGTACTTC.

The V and J genes are TRBV12-3 or TRBV12-4 and TRBJ2-1, with 8 bases identical to TRBD1. The CDR3 has 15 amino acids. V shed 5 bases and J 5 bases; nucleotides not matched to a gene: 8. The CDR3 loop reads CASSERTGLHNEQFF. CDR3 DNA sequence: TGTGCCAGCAGTGAACGGACAGGGTTACACAATGAGCAGTTCTTC.